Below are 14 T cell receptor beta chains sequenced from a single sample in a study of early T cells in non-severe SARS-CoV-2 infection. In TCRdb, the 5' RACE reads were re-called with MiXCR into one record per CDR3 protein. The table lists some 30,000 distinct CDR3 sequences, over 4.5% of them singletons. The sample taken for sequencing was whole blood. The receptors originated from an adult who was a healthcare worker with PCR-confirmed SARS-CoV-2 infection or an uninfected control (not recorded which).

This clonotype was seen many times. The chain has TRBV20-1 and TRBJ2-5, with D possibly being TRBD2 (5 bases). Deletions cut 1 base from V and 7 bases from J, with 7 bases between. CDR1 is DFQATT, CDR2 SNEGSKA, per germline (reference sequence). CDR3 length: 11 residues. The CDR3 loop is CSARAGGTQYF. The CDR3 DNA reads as TGCAGTGCTAGAGCCGGAGGGACCCAGTACTTC.

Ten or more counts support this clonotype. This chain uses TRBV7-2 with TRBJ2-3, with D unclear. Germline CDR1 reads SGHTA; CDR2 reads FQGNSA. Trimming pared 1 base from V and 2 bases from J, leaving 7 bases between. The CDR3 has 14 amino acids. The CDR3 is CASSLEYYTDTQYF. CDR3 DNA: TGTGCCAGCAGCTTAGAGTACTACACAGATACGCAGTATTTT.

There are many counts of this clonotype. CDR3: CASSRTLLAFQETQYF. The CDR3 nucleotides are TGCGCCAGCAGCCGAACCTTGCTAGCGTTCCAAGAGACCCAGTACTTC. The rearrangement joins TRBV5-1 to TRBJ2-5, with D perhaps matching TRBD2 (6 bases). Germline CDR1 and CDR2: SGHRS and YFSETQ. This CDR3 has 16 amino acids. Trimming left V 4 bases short and J 1 base short, with 17 bases between.

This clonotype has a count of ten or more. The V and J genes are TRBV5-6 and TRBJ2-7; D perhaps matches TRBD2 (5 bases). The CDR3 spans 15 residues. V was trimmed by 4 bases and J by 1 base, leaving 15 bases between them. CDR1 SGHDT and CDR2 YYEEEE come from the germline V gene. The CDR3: CASSPNPGISYEQYF. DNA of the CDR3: TGTGCCAGCAGCCCCAATCCCGGGATTTCCTACGAGCAGTACTTC. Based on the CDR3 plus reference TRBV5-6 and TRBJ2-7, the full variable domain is DAGVTQSPTHLIKTRGQQVTLRCSPKSGHDTVSWYQQALGQGPQFIFQYYEEEERQRGNFPDRFSGHQFPNYSSELNVNALLLGDSALYLCASSPNPGISYEQYFGPGTRLTVT.

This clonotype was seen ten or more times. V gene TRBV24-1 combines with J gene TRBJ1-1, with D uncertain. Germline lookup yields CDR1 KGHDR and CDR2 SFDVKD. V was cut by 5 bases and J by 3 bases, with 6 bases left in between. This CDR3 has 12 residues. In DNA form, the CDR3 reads TGTGCCACCAGTGGGGAGGACACTGAAGCTTTCTTT. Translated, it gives CATSGEDTEAFF.

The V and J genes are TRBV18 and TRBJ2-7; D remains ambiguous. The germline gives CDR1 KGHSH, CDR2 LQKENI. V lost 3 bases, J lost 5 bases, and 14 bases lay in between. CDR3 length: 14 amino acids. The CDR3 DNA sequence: TGTGCCAGCTCACCCGGCGCAGGTTCGAACGAGCAGTACTTC. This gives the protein CASSPGAGSNEQYF.

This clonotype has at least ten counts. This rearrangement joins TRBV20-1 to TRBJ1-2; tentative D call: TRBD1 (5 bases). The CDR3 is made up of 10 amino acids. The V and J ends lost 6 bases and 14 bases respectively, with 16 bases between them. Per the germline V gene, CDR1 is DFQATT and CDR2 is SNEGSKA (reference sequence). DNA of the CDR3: TGCAGTGCCCCTTTTGGGGGTCGAACCTTC. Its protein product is CSAPFGGRTF.

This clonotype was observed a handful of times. CDR3 DNA: TGTGCCAGCAGCTCAAGGTCGGAGGGACAGATACAAGAGACCCAGTACTTC. It yields the protein CASSSRSEGQIQETQYF. This chain joins TRBV28 and TRBJ2-5; a weak D match, TRBD1 (7 bases). Trimming pared 6 bases from V and 2 bases from J, leaving 22 bases between. The CDR3 loop spans 17 amino acids. The germline V gene encodes CDR1 MDHEN and CDR2 SYDVKM.

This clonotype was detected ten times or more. CDR3 in amino acids: CASTQGALGNEQFF. The CDR3 DNA is TGCGCCAGCACACAGGGGGCCCTGGGAAATGAGCAGTTCTTC. The chain links TRBV10-1 to TRBJ2-1; 9 bases agree with TRBD1. Germline trimming cut 7 bases from V and 7 bases from J; bases unmatched to any gene: 8. CDR1 WNHNN and CDR2 SYGVQD come from the germline V gene (reference sequence). This CDR3 has 14 residues.

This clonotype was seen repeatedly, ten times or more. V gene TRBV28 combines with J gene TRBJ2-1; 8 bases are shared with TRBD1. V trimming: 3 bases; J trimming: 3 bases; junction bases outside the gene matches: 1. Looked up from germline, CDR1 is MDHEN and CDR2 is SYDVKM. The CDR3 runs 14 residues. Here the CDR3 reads CASSLTGVYNEQFF. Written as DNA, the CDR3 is TGTGCCAGCAGTTTGACAGGGGTCTACAATGAGCAGTTCTTC.

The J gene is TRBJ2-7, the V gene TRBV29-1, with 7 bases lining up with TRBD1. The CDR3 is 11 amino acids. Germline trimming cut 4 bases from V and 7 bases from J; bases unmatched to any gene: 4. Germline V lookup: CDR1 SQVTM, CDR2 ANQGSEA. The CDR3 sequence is CSVAGGREQYF. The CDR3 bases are TGCAGCGTTGCAGGGGGAAGGGAGCAGTACTTC.

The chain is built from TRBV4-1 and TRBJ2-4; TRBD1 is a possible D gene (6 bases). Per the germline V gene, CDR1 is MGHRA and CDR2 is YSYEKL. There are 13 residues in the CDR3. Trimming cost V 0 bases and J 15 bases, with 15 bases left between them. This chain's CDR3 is CASSQDPAGDRYF. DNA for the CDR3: TGCGCCAGCAGCCAAGATCCTGCAGGGGATCGGTACTTC.

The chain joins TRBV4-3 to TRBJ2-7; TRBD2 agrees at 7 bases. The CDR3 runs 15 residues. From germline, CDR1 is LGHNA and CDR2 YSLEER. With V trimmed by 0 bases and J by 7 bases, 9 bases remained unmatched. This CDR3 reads CASSQEGGRAGEQYF. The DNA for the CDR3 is TGCGCCAGCAGCCAAGAGGGAGGGAGGGCCGGGGAGCAGTACTTC.

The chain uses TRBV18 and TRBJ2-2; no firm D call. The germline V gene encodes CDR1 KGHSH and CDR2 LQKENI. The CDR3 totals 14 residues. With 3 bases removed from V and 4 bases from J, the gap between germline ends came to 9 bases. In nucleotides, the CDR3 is TGTGCCAGCTCACCGGGTCAGAGCACCGGGGAGCTGTTTTTT. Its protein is CASSPGQSTGELFF.